This TCR beta chain came from a study of blood T cell repertoires in COVID-19. Only in-frame clones appear in the TCRdb table, and some are missing; sequencing was by immunoSEQ multiplex PCR. Of 230,000 or so clones listed, 80% to 90% are singletons. Sequencing was done on a sample of PBMCs or T cells enriched from blood (not recorded which). This receptor was identified in a woman aged 45-59 years with acute COVID-19.

The CDR3 DNA sequence: TGTGCCAGCAGCTTAGTAGGGGCTAGCGGGGCCGAGCAGTACTTC. Translating gives CASSLVGASGAEQYF. The chain carries TRBV11-2 and TRBJ2-7; TRBD2 aligns across 9 bases. Germline CDR1 is SGHAT and CDR2 is FQNNGV. The CDR3 runs to 15 residues. V gave up 1 base and J gave up 6 bases; unmatched junction bases: 7.